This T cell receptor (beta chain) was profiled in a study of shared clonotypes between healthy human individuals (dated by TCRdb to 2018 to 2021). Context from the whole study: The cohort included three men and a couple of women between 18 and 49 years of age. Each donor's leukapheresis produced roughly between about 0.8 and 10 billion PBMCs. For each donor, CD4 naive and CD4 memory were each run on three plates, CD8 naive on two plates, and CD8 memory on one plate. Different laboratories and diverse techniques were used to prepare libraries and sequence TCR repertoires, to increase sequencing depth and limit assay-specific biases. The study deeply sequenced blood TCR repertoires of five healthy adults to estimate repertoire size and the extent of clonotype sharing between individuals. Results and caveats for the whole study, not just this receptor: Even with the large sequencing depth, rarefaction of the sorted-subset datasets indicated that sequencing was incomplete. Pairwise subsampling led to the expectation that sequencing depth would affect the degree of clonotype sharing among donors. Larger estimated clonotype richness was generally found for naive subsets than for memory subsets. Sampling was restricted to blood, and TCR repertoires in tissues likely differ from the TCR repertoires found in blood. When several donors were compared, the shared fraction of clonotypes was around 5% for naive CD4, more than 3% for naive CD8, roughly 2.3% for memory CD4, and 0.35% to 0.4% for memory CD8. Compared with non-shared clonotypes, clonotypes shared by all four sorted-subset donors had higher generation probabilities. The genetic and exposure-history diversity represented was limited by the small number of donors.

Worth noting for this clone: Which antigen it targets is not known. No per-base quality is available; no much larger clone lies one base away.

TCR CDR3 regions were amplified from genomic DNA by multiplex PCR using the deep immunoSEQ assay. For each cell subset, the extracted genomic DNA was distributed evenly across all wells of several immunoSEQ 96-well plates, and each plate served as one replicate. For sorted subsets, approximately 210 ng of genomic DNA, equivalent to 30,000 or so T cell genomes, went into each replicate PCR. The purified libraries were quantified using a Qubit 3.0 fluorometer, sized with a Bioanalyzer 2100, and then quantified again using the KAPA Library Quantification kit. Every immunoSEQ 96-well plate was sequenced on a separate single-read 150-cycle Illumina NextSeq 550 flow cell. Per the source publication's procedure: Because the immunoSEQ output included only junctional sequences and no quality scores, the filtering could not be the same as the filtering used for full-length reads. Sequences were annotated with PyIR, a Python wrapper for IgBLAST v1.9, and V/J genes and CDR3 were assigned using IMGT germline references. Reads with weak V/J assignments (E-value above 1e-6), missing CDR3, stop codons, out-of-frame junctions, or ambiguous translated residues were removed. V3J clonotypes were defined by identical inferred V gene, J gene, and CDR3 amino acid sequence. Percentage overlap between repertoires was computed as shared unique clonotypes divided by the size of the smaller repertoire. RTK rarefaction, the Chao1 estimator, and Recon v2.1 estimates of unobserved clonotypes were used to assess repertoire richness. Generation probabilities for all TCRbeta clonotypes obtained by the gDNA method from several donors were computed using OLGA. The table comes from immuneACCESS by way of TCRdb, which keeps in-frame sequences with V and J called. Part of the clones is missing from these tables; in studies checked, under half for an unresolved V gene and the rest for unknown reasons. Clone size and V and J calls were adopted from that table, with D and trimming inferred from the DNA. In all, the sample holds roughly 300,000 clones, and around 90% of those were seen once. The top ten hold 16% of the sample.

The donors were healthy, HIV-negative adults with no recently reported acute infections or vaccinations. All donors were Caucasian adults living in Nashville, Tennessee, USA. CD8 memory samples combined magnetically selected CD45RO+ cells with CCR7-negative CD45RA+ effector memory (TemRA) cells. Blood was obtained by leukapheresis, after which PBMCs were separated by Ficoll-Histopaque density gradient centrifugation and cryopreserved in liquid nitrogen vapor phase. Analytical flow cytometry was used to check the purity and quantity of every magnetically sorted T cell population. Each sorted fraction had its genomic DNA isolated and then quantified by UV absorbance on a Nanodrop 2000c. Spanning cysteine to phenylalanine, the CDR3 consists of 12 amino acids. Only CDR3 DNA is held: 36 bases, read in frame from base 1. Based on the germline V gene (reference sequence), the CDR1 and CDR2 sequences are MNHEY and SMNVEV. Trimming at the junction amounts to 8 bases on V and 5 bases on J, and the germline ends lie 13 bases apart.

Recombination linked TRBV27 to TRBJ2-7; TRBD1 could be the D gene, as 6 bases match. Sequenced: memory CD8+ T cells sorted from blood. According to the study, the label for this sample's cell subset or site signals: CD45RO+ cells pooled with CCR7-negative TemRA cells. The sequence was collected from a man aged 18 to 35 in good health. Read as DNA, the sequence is TGTGCCAGCGCAAAGGGGGTGGACGAGCAGTACTTC. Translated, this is CASAKGVDEQYF.